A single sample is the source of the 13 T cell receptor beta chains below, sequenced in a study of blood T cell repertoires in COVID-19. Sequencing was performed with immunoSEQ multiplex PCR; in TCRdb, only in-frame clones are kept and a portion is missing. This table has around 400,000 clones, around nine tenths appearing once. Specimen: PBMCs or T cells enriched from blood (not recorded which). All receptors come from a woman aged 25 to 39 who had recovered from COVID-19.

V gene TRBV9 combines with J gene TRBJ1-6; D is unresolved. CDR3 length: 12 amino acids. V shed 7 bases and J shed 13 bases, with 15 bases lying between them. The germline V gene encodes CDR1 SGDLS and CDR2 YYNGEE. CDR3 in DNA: TGTGCCAGCGGCTCGTCCGGGGTGCCCCTCCACTTT. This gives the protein CASGSSGVPLHF.

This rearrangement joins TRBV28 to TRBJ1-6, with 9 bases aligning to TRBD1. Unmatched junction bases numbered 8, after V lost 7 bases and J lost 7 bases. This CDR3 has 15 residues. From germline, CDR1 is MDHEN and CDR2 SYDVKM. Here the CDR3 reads CASIRRDRVNSPLHF. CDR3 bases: TGTGCCAGCATCAGAAGGGACAGGGTAAATTCACCCCTCCACTTT.

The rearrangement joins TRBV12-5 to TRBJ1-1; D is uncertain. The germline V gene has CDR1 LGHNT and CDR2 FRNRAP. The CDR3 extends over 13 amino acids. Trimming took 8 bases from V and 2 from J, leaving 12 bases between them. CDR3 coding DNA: TGTGCTAGTTCAGAACAGAGAAACACTGAAGCTTTCTTT. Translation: CASSEQRNTEAFF.

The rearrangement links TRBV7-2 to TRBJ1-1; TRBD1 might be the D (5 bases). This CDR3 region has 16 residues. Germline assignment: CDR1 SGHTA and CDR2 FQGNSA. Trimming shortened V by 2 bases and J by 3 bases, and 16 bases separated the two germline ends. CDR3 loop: CASSLSLTDRDTEAFF. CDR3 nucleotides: TGTGCCAGCAGCTTATCCCTGACAGATAGGGACACTGAAGCTTTCTTT. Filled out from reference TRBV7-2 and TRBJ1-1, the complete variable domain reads GAGVSQSPSNKVTEKGKDVELRCDPISGHTALYWYRQSLGQGLEFLIYFQGNSAPDKSGLPSDRFSAERTGGSVSTLTIQRTQQEDSAVYLCASSLSLTDRDTEAFFGQGTRLTVV.

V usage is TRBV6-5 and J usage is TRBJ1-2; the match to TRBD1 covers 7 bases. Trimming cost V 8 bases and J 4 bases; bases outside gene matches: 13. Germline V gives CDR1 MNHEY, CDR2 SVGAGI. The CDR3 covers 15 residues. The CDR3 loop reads CASWFRDSRSYGYTF. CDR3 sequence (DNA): TGTGCCAGCTGGTTTCGGGACAGCCGCTCCTATGGCTACACCTTC.

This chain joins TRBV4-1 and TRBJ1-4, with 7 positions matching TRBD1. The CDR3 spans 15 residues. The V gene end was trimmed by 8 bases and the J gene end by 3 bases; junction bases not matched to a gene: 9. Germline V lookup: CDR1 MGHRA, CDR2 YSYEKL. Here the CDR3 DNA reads TGCGCCAGCTTAAATCCGGGACAGTCTAATGAAAAACTGTTTTTT. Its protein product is CASLNPGQSNEKLFF.

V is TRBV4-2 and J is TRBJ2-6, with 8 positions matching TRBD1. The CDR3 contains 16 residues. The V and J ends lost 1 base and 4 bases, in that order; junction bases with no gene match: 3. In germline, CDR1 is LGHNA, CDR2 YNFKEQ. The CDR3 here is CASSQGTGSGANVLTF. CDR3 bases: TGTGCCAGCAGCCAAGGGACAGGGTCAGGGGCCAACGTCCTGACTTTC.

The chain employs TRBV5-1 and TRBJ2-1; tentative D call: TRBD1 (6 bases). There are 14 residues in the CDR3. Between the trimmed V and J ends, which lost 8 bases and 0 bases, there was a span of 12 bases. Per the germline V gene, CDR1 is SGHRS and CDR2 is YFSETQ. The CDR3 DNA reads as TGCGCCAGTCAGGACAGAGTCTCCTACAATGAGCAGTTCTTC. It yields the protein CASQDRVSYNEQFF.

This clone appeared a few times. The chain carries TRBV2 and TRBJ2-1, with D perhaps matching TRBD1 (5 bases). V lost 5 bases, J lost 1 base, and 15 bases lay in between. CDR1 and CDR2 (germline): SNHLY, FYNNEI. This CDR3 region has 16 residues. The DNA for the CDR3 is TGTGCCAGCAGTTTGATTTCAGGGAAATCCTACAATGAGCAGTTCTTC. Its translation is CASSLISGKSYNEQFF.

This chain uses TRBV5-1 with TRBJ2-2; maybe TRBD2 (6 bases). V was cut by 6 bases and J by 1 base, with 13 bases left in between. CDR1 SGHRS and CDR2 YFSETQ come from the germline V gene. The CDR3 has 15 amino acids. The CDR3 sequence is CASTTSGRNTGELFF. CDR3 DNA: TGCGCCAGCACCACGAGCGGGCGGAACACCGGGGAGCTGTTTTTT.

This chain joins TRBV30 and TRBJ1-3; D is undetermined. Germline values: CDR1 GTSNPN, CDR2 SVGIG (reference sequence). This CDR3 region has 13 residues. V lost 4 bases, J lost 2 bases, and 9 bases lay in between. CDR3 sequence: CAWNLIAGNTIYF. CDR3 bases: TGTGCCTGGAACTTGATCGCTGGAAACACCATATATTTT.

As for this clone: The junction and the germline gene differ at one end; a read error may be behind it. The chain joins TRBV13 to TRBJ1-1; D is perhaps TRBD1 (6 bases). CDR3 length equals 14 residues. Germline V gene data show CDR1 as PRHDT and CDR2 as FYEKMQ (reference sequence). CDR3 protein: CASGVGTGLNNLRF. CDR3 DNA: TGTGCCAGCGGTGTGGGCACAGGGCTTAACAATTTAAGGTTT.

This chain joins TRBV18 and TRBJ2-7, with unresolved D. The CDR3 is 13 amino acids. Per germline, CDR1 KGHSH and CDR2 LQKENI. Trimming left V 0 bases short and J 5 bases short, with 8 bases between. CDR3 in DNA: TGTGCCAGCTCACCACCGTCGACAAACGAGCAGTACTTC. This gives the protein CASSPPSTNEQYF.